This T cell receptor beta chain was observed in a study of T cell repertoires in cytomegalovirus infection. Whole-study context: Signatures in public TCR beta sequences pointed to both CMV infection and matching HLA type.

TCRdb re-derived calls from the reads in MiXCR, one entry per CDR3 protein. The sample includes around 130,000 distinct CDR3 sequences, 20% to 30% of them seen just once. V shed 5 bases and J 5 bases; nucleotides not matched to a gene: 14. This CDR3 has 18 amino acids. Comments on this clonotype: Antigen: not known.

The TCR sequence derives from a human donor in good health (CMV status not recorded). Some clones in this sample may be carry-over from other donors' samples. The chain links TRBV12-3 or TRBV12-4 to TRBJ1-4; 10 bases map to TRBD1. Input material: PBMCs, sequenced either directly or after in vitro stimulation (not recorded which). In DNA form, the CDR3 reads TGTGCCAGCAGTCGCACCTGGACAGGGGGAATCCTAAATGAAAAACTGTTTTTT. Translation gives CASSRTWTGGILNEKLFF.